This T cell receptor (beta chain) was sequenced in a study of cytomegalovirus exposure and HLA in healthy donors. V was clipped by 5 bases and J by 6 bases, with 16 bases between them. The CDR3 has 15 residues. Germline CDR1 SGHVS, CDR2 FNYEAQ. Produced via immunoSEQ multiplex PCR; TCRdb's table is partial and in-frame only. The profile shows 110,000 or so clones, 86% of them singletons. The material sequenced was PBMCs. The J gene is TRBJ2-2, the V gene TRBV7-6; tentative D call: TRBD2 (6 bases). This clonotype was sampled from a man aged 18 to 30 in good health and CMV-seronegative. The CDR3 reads CASSRGVGVAGELFF. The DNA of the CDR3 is TGTGCCAGCAGCCGCGGGGTGGGGGTCGCCGGGGAGCTGTTTTTT. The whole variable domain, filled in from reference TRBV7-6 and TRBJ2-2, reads GAGVSQSPRYKVTKRGQDVALRCDPISGHVSLYWYRQALGQGPEFLTYFNYEAQQDKSGLPNDRFSAERPEGSISTLTIQRTEQRDSAMYRCASSRGVGVAGELFFGEGSRLTVL.